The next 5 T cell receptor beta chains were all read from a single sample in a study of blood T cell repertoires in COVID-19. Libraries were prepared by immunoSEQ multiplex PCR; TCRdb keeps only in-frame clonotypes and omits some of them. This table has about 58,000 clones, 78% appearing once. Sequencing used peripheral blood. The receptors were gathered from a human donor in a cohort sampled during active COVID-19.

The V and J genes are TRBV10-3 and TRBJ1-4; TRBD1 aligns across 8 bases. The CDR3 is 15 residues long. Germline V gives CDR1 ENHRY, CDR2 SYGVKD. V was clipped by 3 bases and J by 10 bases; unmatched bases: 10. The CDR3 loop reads CAISDPDRGRGKLFF. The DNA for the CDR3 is TGTGCCATCAGTGACCCCGACAGGGGACGTGGAAAACTGTTTTTT.

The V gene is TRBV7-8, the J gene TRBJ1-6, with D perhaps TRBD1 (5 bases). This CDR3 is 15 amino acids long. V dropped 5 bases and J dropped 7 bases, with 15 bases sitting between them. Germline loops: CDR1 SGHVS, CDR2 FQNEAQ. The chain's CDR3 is CASSARLGGNSPLHF. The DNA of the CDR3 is TGTGCCAGCAGCGCGAGACTGGGGGGGAATTCACCCCTCCACTTT.

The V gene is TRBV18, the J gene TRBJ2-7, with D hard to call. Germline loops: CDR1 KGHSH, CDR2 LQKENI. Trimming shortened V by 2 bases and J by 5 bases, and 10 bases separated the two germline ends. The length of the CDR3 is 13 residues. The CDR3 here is CASSPNAPDEQYF. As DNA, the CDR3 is TGTGCCAGCTCACCAAACGCGCCGGACGAGCAGTACTTC.

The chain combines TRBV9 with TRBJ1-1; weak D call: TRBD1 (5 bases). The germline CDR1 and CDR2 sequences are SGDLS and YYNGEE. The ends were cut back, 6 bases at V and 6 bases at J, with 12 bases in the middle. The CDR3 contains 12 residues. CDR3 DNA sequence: TGTGCCAGCACCTCCGGGGGTGCTGAAGCTTTCTTT. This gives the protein CASTSGGAEAFF.

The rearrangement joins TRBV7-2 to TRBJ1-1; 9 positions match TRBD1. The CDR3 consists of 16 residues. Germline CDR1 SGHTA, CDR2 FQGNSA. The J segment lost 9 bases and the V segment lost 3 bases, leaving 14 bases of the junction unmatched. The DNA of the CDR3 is TGTGCCAGCAGCTTTAAAGGGGGGACAGGGAAGCCAAAAGCTTTCTTT. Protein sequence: CASSFKGGTGKPKAFF.